These 23 T cell receptor beta chains came from one sample sequenced in a study of early T cells in non-severe SARS-CoV-2 infection. TCRdb fed the 5' RACE reads into MiXCR, producing one record per CDR3 protein. The sample includes 54,000 or so distinct CDR3 sequences, 5.5% to 6.5% of them seen just once. What was sequenced was whole blood. Receptor source: an adult who was a healthcare worker with PCR-confirmed SARS-CoV-2 infection or an uninfected control (not recorded which).

The CDR3 DNA reads TGTGCCAGCAGTTACGGGACACCTGGGGGACCGAACACCGGGGAGCTGTTTTTT. Its protein product is CASSYGTPGGPNTGELFF. The genes are TRBV6-5 and TRBJ2-2; D is perhaps TRBD1 (6 bases). CDR3 length: 18 amino acids. The germline gives CDR1 MNHEY, CDR2 SVGAGI. V was cut by 2 bases and J by 0 bases, with 16 bases left in between.

The rearrangement links TRBV12-5 to TRBJ2-1; D may match TRBD1 or TRBD2 (6 bases each). The CDR3 spans 12 residues. V lost 9 bases, J lost 9 bases, and 15 bases lay in between. CDR1 and CDR2 (germline): LGHNT, FRNRAP. The CDR3 protein is CASLIPGAEQFF. For the CDR3, the DNA is TGTGCTAGCCTTATCCCGGGGGCTGAGCAGTTCTTC. Using reference TRBV12-5 and TRBJ2-1 for the parts outside the CDR3, the full variable domain is DARVTQTPRHKVTEMGQEVTMRCQPILGHNTVFWYRQTMMQGLELLAYFRNRAPLDDSGMPKDRFSAEMPDATLATLKIQPSEPRDSAVYFCASLIPGAEQFFGPGTRLTVL.

This clonotype came up a few times. The V gene is TRBV5-4, the J gene TRBJ1-4, with 7 bases lining up with TRBD1. The trim removed 4 bases at V and 3 bases at J, leaving 6 bases unmatched. The CDR3 is 15 residues long. Per the germline V gene, CDR1 is SGHNT and CDR2 is YYREEE (reference sequence). CDR3 in DNA: TGTGCCAGCAGCCATGCCGGGACAGCTAATGAAAAACTGTTTTTT. This encodes CASSHAGTANEKLFF. Using reference TRBV5-4 and TRBJ1-4 for the parts outside the CDR3, the full variable domain is ETGVTQSPTHLIKTRGQQVTLRCSSQSGHNTVSWYQQALGQGPQFIFQYYREEENGRGNFPPRFSGLQFPNYSSELNVNALELDDSALYLCASSHAGTANEKLFFGSGTQLSVL.

This clonotype showed up just a few times. The chain couples TRBV27 to TRBJ1-2; 8 bases are a match to TRBD1. The V and J ends lost 4 bases and 8 bases, in that order; junction bases with no gene match: 12. The CDR3 is made up of 15 amino acids. The germline V gene encodes CDR1 MNHEY and CDR2 SMNVEV (reference sequence). CDR3 nucleotide sequence: TGTGCCAGCAGTTCTCTTCCCGGGACAGGTGGAGGCTACACCTTC. This gives the protein CASSSLPGTGGGYTF.

Only a few counts were recorded for this clonotype. The chain couples TRBV29-1 to TRBJ2-7, with TRBD1 matching 9 bases. Germline V gene lookup returns CDR1 SQVTM and CDR2 ANQGSEA. With V trimmed by 6 bases and J by 3 bases, 3 bases remained unmatched. This CDR3 is built from 12 residues. The CDR3 loop reads CSVRQGDYEQYF. The CDR3 DNA reads as TGCAGCGTCCGACAGGGGGACTACGAGCAGTACTTC.

In its sample, this clonotype was seen many times. The chain joins TRBV6-5 to TRBJ1-2; 12 positions agree with TRBD1. V lost 5 bases to trimming and J lost 3 bases; unmatched junction nucleotides: 4. The CDR3 contains 15 residues. Germline-derived CDR1 and CDR2 are MNHEY and SVGAGI. This chain's CDR3 is CASSPGTGGHYGYTF. CDR3 nucleotides: TGTGCCAGCAGTCCCGGGACAGGGGGCCACTATGGCTACACCTTC.

This clonotype came up a few times. The V gene is TRBV27, the J gene TRBJ2-1; perhaps TRBD2 as D (5 bases). The CDR3 contains 14 residues. From germline, CDR1 is MNHEY and CDR2 SMNVEV (reference sequence). V was cut by 0 bases and J by 7 bases, with 10 bases left in between. The CDR3, as DNA: TGTGCCAGCAGTTTATCTTGGGTAGCGAATGAGCAGTTCTTC. Its protein is CASSLSWVANEQFF.

This clonotype was seen at least ten times. V and J are TRBV6-6 and TRBJ1-1; D is undetermined. The ends were cut back, 0 bases at V and 1 base at J, with 6 bases in the middle. The CDR3 is 14 amino acids. Germline CDR1 MNHNY, CDR2 SVGAGI (reference sequence). In DNA, the CDR3 is TGTGCCAGCAGTTACTCGTGGGGGAACACTGAAGCTTTCTTT. It codes for CASSYSWGNTEAFF.

This clonotype was observed at least ten times. The V call is TRBV7-2, the J call TRBJ2-7; no reliable D call. The CDR3 totals 14 residues. The V end was cut by 5 bases, the J end by 2 bases, with 13 bases between. CDR1 is SGHTA, CDR2 FQGNSA, per germline. The CDR3 sequence: CASSLPQTPYEQYF. Here the CDR3 DNA reads TGTGCCAGCAGCCTCCCCCAAACCCCCTACGAGCAGTACTTC.

This clonotype occurred many times. The chain has TRBV12-2 and TRBJ1-1; the D segment call TRBD1 is taken from the table without a DNA check. TRBV12-2 constitutes a pseudogene. CDR3 length: 17 residues. The CDR3 nucleotides are TGTGCAAGTCGCTTAATTACGGGACGGACAGGGGTTACTGAAGCTTTCTTT. Protein: CASRLITGRTGVTEAFF.

This clonotype was seen many times. This chain uses TRBV7-8 with TRBJ1-2, with D perhaps matching TRBD1 (5 bases). The germline CDR1 and CDR2 sequences are SGHVS and FQNEAQ. There are 16 residues in the CDR3. Deletions cut 1 base from V and 0 bases from J, with 12 bases between. The CDR3 DNA reads as TGTGCCAGCAGCTTAGGTCGGGGCCCAGCTAACTATGGCTACACCTTC. Protein sequence: CASSLGRGPANYGYTF.

In its sample, this clonotype was seen many times. V and J are TRBV5-6 and TRBJ1-1; D is unresolved. Germline V gene sequence: CDR1 SGHDT, CDR2 YYEEEE. CDR3 length: 14 residues. Trimming left V 4 bases short and J 1 base short, with 11 bases between. The CDR3, as DNA: TGTGCCAGCAGCCTACCAAGTGCGAACACTGAAGCTTTCTTT. Encoded protein: CASSLPSANTEAFF.

This clonotype was recorded at least ten times. This sequence joins TRBV20-1 and TRBJ2-3, with a tentative D call TRBD2 (6 bases). CDR3 length: 14 residues. CDR1 is DFQATT and CDR2 is SNEGSKA in the germline V gene (reference sequence). V lost 6 bases and J 8 bases, leaving 21 bases between the germline ends. This CDR3 is CSAPIAAFGTTQYF. The CDR3 region has the DNA TGCAGTGCCCCGATAGCGGCCTTCGGCACTACGCAGTATTTT.

This clonotype was recorded a few times. This chain links TRBV19 with TRBJ2-2, with D perhaps TRBD2 (6 bases). V shed 3 bases and J shed 1 base, with 9 bases lying between them. The CDR3 loop spans 15 amino acids. Germline values: CDR1 LNHDA, CDR2 SQIVND (reference sequence). CDR3 protein: CASSMKRVNTGELFF. DNA for the CDR3: TGTGCCAGTAGTATGAAGCGGGTGAACACCGGGGAGCTGTTTTTT.

This clonotype was seen repeatedly, ten times or more. The genes are TRBV28 and TRBJ2-3, with D unresolved. The germline gives CDR1 MDHEN, CDR2 SYDVKM. The ends were cut back, 7 bases at V and 1 base at J, with 15 bases in the middle. The CDR3 is 15 amino acids. The CDR3 coding sequence is TGTGCCAGCACATCCCCCGGGCTCGGCACAGATACGCAGTATTTT. This codes for CASTSPGLGTDTQYF.

This chain links TRBV5-1 with TRBJ2-7; no clear D. CDR1 and CDR2 from the germline V gene are SGHRS and YFSETQ. V lost 0 bases and J lost 9, with 16 bases in between. The CDR3 extends over 14 amino acids. The CDR3 here is CASSLGLESSGQYF. CDR3 DNA: TGCGCCAGCAGCTTGGGTTTGGAAAGCTCCGGGCAGTACTTC. The full variable domain, rest sourced from reference TRBV5-1 and TRBJ2-7, is KAGVTQTPRYLIKTRGQQVTLSCSPISGHRSVSWYQQTPGQGLQFLFEYFSETQRNKGNFPGRFSGRQFSNSRSEMNVSTLELGDSALYLCASSLGLESSGQYFGPGTRLTVT.

This clonotype showed up many times. The CDR3, as DNA: TGTGCCAGCAGCCCCAGCCAGAGCACCGGGGAGCTGTTTTTT. This encodes CASSPSQSTGELFF. The gene calls are TRBV21-1 and TRBJ2-2. TRBV21-1 is described as a pseudogene. The CDR3 extends over 14 amino acids.

In its sample, this clonotype is medium-sized. The chain has TRBV6-1 and TRBJ2-1; D gene unclear. The CDR3 contains 14 residues. Germline CDR1 MNHNS, CDR2 SASEGT. The V end was cut by 6 bases, the J end by 7 bases, with 16 bases between. CDR3 sequence reads: CASRALLGLNEQFF. DNA for the CDR3: TGTGCCAGCAGGGCCCTCCTCGGGTTGAATGAGCAGTTCTTC.

This clonotype was detected a few times. The chain joins TRBV29-1 to TRBJ2-5; D is unclear. The CDR3 is 12 residues long. V lost 3 bases, J lost 5 bases, and 10 bases lay in between. Germline CDR1 is SQVTM and CDR2 is ANQGSEA. CDR3 coding DNA: TGCAGCGTTGAGGCGAGCGCGGAGACCCAGTACTTC. Encoded protein: CSVEASAETQYF.

This clonotype was observed at least ten times. The chain employs TRBV5-6 and TRBJ1-2; D remains unclear. The V end lost 1 base, the J end lost 11 bases, and 18 bases lay between the germline ends. Germline assignment: CDR1 SGHDT and CDR2 YYEEEE. The CDR3 consists of 14 residues. Here the CDR3 reads CASSLRWTPGRYTF. In DNA, the CDR3 is TGTGCCAGCAGCTTGCGTTGGACGCCTGGACGGTACACCTTC.

In this sample, this clonotype turned up many times. This sequence joins TRBV6-5 and TRBJ2-1; TRBD2 matches 13 bases. Trimming at V came to 6 bases and at J to 6 bases, leaving 5 bases not matched to a gene. The CDR3 consists of 15 residues. The germline CDR1 and CDR2 sequences are MNHEY and SVGAGI. The CDR3 here is CASRLGLAGLNEQFF. In DNA form, the CDR3 reads TGTGCCAGCAGGCTGGGACTAGCGGGACTCAATGAGCAGTTCTTC.

This clonotype was seen repeatedly, ten times or more. The chain joins TRBV3-1 to TRBJ1-5; D is undetermined. The length of the CDR3 is 15 residues. Per the germline V gene, CDR1 is LGHDT and CDR2 is YNNKEL (reference sequence). V was clipped by 0 bases and J by 6 bases, with 12 bases between them. CDR3 region: CASSQDTGESQPQHF. The CDR3 region has the DNA TGTGCCAGCAGCCAAGATACCGGGGAAAGTCAGCCCCAGCATTTT.

V gene TRBV6-6 combines with J gene TRBJ1-2, with D uncertain. In germline, CDR1 is MNHNY, CDR2 SVGAGI (reference sequence). The CDR3 contains 14 residues. Trimming cost V 2 bases and J 5 bases, with 12 bases left between them. CDR3 sequence reads: CASSYRTERYGYTF. For the CDR3, the DNA is TGTGCCAGCAGTTACCGAACTGAACGATATGGCTACACCTTC.